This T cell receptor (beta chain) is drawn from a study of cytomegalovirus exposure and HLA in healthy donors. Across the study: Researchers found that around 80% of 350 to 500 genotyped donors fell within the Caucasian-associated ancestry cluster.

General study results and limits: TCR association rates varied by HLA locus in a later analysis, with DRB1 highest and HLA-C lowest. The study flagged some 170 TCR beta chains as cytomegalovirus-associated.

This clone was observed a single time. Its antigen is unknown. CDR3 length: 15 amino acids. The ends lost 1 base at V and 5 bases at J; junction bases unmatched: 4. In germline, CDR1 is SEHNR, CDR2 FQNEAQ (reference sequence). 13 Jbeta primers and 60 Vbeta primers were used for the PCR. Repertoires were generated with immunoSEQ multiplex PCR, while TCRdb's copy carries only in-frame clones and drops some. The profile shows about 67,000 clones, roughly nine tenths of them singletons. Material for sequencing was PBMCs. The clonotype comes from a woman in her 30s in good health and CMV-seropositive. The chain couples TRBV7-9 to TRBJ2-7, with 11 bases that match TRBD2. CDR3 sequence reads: CASSLEATSGNEQYF. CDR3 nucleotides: TGTGCCAGCAGCTTAGAGGCGACTAGCGGGAACGAGCAGTACTTC. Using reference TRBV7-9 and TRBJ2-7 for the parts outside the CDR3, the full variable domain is DTGVSQNPRHKITKRGQNVTFRCDPISEHNRLYWYRQTLGQGPEFLTYFQNEAQLEKSRLLSDRFSAERPKGSFSTLEIQRTEQGDSAMYLCASSLEATSGNEQYFGPGTRLTVT.